The table lists the clone carrying this T cell receptor (beta chain) with many counts. In the same sample, other DNA sequences code for this CDR3. Patients had received no treatment of any kind before thyroid surgery. TCRdb ran MiXCR on the PCR reads. Among 15,000 to 20,000 clones listed, 15% to 19% were seen once. The data were taken from a study of metastatic and nonmetastatic thyroid tumors. The CDR3 has 14 amino acids. Between the trimmed V and J ends, which lost 2 bases and 0 bases, there was a span of 8 bases. The germline V gene has CDR1 SGHTA and CDR2 FQGNSA. The rearrangement links TRBV7-2 to TRBJ2-7, with D unresolved. The receptor comes from a female donor with papillary thyroid cancer or a benign thyroid nodule (not recorded which). Some clones in this sample may be carry-over from other donors' samples. Sequenced input: blood. As DNA, the CDR3 is TGTGCCAGCAGCTTAATCCGCCGCTCCTACGAGCAGTACTTC. Its protein is CASSLIRRSYEQYF.